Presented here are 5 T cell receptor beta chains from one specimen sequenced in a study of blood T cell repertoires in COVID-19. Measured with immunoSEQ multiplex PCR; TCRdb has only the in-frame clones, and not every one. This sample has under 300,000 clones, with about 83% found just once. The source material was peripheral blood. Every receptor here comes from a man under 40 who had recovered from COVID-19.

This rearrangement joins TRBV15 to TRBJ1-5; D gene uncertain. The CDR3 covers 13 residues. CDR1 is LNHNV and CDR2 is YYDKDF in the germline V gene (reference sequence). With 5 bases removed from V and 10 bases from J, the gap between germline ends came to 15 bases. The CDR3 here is CATSLDPEGPQHF. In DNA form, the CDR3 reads TGTGCCACCAGCCTCGATCCCGAGGGCCCCCAGCATTTT.

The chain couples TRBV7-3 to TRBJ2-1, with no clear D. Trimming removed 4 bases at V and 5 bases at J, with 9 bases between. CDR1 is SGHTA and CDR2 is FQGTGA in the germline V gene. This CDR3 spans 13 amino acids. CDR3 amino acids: CASSSLPDNEQFF. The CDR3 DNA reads TGTGCCAGCAGCTCCCTTCCCGACAATGAGCAGTTCTTC.

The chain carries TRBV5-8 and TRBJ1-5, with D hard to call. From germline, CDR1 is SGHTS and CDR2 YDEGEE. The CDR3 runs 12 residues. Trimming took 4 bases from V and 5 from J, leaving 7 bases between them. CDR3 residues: CASSVRDQPQHF. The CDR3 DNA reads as TGTGCCAGCAGCGTTCGGGATCAGCCCCAGCATTTT.

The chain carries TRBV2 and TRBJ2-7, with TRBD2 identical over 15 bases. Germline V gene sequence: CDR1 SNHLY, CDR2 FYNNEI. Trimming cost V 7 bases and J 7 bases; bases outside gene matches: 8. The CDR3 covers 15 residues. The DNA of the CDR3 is TGTGCCAGCATAGGACTAGCGGGGGGGCCGGGGGAGCAGTACTTC. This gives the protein CASIGLAGGPGEQYF.

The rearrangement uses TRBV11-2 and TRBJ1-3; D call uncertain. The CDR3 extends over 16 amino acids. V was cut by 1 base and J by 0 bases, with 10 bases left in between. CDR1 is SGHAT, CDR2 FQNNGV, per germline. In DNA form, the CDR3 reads TGTGCCAGCAGCTTAGTTGGGAGTCACTCTGGAAACACCATATATTTT. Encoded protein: CASSLVGSHSGNTIYF.